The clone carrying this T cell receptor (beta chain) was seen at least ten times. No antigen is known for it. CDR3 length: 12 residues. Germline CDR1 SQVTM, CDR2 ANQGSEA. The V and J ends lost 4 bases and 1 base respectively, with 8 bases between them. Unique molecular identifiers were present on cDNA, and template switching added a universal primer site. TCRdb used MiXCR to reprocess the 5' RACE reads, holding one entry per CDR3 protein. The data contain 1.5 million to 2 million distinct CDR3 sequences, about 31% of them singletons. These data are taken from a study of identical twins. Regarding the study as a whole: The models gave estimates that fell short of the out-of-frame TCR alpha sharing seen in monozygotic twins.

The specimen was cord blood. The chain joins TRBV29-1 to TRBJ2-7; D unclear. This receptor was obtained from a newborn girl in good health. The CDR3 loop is CSVVVDSYEQYF. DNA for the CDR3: TGCAGCGTTGTCGTGGATTCCTACGAGCAGTACTTC.